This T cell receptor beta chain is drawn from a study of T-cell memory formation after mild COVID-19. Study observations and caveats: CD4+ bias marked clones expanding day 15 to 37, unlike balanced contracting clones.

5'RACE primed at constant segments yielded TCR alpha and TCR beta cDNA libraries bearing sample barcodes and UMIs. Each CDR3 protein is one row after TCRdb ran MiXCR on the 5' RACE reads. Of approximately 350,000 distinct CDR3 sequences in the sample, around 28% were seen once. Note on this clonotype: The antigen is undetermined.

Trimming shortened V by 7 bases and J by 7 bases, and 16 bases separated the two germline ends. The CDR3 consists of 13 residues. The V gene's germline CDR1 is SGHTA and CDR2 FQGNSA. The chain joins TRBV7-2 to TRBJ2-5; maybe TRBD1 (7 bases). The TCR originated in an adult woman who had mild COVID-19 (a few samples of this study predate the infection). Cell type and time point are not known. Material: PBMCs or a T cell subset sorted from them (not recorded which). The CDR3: CASTAGGSVTQYF. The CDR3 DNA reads TGTGCCAGCACTGCAGGGGGGTCGGTGACCCAGTACTTC.